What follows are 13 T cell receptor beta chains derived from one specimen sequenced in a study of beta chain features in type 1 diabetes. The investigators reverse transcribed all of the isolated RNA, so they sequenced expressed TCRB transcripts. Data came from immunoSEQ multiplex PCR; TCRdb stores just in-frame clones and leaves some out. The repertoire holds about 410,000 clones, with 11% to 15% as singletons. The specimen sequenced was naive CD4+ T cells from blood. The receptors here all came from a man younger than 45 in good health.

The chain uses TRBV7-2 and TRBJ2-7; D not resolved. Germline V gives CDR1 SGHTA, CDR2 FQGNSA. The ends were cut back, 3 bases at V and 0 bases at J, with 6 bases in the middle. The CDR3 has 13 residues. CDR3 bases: TGTGCCAGCAGCTTCTCCCTCTCCTACGAGCAGTACTTC. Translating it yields CASSFSLSYEQYF. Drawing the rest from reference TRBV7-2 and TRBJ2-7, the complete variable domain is GAGVSQSPSNKVTEKGKDVELRCDPISGHTALYWYRQSLGQGLEFLIYFQGNSAPDKSGLPSDRFSAERTGGSVSTLTIQRTQQEDSAVYLCASSFSLSYEQYFGPGTRLTVT.

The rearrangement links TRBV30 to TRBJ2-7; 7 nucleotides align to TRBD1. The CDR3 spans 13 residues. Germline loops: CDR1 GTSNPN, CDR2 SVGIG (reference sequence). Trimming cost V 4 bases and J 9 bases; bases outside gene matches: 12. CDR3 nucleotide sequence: TGTGCCTGGAATCCAGGGGGAACGGCCGGGCAGTACGTC. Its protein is CAWNPGGTAGQYV.

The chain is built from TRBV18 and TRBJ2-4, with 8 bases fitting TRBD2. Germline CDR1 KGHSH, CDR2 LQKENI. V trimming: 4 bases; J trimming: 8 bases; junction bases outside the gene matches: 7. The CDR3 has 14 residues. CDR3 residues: CASSLSGSRHIQYF. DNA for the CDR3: TGTGCCAGCTCACTAAGCGGGAGTCGGCACATTCAGTACTTC.

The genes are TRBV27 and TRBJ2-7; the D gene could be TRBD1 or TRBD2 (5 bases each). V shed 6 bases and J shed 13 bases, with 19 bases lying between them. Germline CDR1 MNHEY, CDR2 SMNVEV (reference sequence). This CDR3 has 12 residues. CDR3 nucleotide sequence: TGTGCCAGCAGGACTACTGGGACGCGAATTTACTTC. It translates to CASRTTGTRIYF.

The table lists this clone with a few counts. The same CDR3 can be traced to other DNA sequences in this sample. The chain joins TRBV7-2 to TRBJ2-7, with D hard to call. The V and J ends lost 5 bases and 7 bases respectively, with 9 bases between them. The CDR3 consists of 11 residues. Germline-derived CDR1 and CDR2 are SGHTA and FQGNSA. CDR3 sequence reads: CASSPLYEQYF. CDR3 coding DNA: TGTGCCAGCAGCCCGCTTTATGAGCAGTACTTC. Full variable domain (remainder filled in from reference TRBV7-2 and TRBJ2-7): GAGVSQSPSNKVTEKGKDVELRCDPISGHTALYWYRQSLGQGLEFLIYFQGNSAPDKSGLPSDRFSAERTGGSVSTLTIQRTQQEDSAVYLCASSPLYEQYFGPGTRLTVT.

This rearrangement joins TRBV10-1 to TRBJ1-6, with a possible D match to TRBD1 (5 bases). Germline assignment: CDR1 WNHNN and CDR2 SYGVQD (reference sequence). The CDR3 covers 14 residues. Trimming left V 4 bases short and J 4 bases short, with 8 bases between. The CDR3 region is CASSAQGYNSPLHF. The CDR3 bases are TGCGCCAGCAGTGCGCAGGGATATAATTCACCCCTCCACTTT.

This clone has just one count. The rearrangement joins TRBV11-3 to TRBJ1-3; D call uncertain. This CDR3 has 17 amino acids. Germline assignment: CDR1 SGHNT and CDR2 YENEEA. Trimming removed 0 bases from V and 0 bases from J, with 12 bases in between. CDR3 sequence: CASSLENRKISGNTIYF. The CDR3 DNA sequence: TGTGCCAGCAGCTTAGAGAACCGCAAGATCTCTGGAAACACCATATATTTT.

The CDR3 sequence is CASSVEWGRDTQYF. The CDR3 DNA follows: TGTGCCAGCAGCGTAGAGTGGGGGAGAGATACGCAGTATTTT. The genes are TRBV9 and TRBJ2-3, with D tentatively TRBD1 or TRBD2 (5 bases each). This CDR3 comprises 14 residues. CDR1 SGDLS and CDR2 YYNGEE come from the germline V gene. V lost 0 bases to trimming and J lost 5 bases, with 10 bases between them.

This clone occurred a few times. The CDR3 DNA sequence: TGTGCCATCAAGGGCAGGGAGATGAACGAGCAGTACTTC. Translated, it gives CAIKGREMNEQYF. V is TRBV10-3 and J is TRBJ2-5; perhaps D is TRBD1 or TRBD2 (5 bases each). Judging by the DNA end, TRBJ2-7 fits better; the J call may be wrong. There are 13 residues in the CDR3. Germline CDR1 is ENHRY and CDR2 is SYGVKD.

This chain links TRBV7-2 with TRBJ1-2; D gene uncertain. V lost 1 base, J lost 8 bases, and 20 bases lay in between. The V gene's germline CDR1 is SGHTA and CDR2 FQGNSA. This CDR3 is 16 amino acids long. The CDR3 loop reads CASSLDLDKRARGYTF. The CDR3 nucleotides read TGTGCCAGCAGCTTAGATCTGGATAAGAGGGCTAGAGGCTACACCTTC.

Written as DNA, the CDR3 is TGTGCCAGCAGCCCCCTAGCGGGGGGGCACTCCTACGAGCAGTACTTC. Its translation is CASSPLAGGHSYEQYF. The chain uses TRBV7-2 and TRBJ2-7; 12 bases agree with TRBD2. CDR1 and CDR2 from the germline V gene are SGHTA and FQGNSA. This CDR3 has 16 amino acids. V was pared by 5 bases and J by 0 bases, with 5 bases of the junction left unmatched.

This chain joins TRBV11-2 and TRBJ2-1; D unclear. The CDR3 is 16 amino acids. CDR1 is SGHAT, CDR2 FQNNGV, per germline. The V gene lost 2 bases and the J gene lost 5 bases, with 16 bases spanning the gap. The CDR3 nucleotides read TGTGCCAGCAGCTTAAGAAGAACATTTAGTGACAATGAGCAGTTCTTC. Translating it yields CASSLRRTFSDNEQFF.

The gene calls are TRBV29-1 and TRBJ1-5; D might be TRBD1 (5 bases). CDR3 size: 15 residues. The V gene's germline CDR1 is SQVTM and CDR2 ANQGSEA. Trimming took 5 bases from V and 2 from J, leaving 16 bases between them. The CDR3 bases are TGCAGCGTTTCTGAGGGACTCGGGGGCAATCAGCCCCAGCATTTT. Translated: CSVSEGLGGNQPQHF.